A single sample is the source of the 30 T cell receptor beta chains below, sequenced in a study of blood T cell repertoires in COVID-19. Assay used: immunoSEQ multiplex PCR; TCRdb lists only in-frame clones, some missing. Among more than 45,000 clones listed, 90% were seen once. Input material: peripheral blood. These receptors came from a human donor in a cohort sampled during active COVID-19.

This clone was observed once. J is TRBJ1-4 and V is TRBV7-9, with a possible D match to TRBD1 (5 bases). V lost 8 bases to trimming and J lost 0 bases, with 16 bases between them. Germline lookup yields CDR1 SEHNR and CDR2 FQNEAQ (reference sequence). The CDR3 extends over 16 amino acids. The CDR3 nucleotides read TGTGCCAGCCAAAGAAAGGGGTATGCAACTAATGAAAAACTGTTTTTT. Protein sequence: CASQRKGYATNEKLFF.

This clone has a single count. The DNA for the CDR3 is TGCGCCAGCAGCTTGGAGGGACAGGGGCAGCCCCAGCATTTT. Translated, it gives CASSLEGQGQPQHF. The chain links TRBV5-1 to TRBJ1-5; 10 nucleotides line up with TRBD1. CDR3 length: 14 amino acids. With 0 bases clipped from V and 7 bases from J, the junction kept 1 base outside the gene matches. Per germline, CDR1 SGHRS and CDR2 YFSETQ.

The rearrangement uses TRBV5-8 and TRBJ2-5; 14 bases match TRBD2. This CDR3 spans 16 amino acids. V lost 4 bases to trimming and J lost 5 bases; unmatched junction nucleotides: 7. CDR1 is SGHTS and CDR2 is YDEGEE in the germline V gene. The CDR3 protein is CASSPGLAGVRETQYF. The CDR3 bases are TGTGCCAGCAGCCCGGGACTAGCGGGAGTTCGGGAGACCCAGTACTTC.

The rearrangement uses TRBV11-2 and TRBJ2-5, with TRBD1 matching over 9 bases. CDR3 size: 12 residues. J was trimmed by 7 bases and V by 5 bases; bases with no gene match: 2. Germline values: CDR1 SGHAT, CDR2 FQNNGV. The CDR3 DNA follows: TGTGCCAGCAGCCCGACAGGGGGGACCCAGTACTTC. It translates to CASSPTGGTQYF.

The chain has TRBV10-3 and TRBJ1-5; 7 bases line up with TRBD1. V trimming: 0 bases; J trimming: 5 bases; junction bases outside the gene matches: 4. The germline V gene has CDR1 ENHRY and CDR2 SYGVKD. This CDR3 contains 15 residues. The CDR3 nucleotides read TGTGCCATCAGTGAGTCGGCGACAGGGTATCAGCCCCAGCATTTT. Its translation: CAISESATGYQPQHF.

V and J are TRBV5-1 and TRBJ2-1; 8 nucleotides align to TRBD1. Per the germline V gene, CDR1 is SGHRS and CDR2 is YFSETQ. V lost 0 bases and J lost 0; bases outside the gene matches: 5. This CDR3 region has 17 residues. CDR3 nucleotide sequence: TGCGCCAGCAGCTTGGTAGGTCAGGGGGCCTCCTACAATGAGCAGTTCTTC. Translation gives CASSLVGQGASYNEQFF.

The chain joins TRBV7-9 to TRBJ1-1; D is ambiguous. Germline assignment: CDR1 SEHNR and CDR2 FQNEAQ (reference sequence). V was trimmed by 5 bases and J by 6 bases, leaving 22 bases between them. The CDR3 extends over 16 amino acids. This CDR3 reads CASSQTRSRGVPEAFF. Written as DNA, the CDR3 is TGTGCCAGCAGCCAAACTAGGTCCCGGGGAGTCCCTGAAGCTTTCTTT. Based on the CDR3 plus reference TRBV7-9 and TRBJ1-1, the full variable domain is DTGVSQNPRHKITKRGQNVTFRCDPISEHNRLYWYRQTLGQGPEFLTYFQNEAQLEKSRLLSDRFSAERPKGSFSTLEIQRTEQGDSAMYLCASSQTRSRGVPEAFFGQGTRLTVV.

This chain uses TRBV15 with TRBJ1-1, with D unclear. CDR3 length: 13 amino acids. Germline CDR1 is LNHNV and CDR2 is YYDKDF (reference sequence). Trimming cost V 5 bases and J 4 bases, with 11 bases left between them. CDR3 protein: CATSSSEGTEAFF. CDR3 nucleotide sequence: TGTGCCACCAGCTCCTCTGAGGGCACTGAAGCTTTCTTT.

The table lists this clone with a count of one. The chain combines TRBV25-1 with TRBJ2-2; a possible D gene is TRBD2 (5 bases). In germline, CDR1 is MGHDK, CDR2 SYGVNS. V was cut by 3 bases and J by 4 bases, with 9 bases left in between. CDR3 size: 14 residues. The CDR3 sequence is CASSDIAGTGELFF. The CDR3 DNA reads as TGTGCCAGCAGTGACATCGCGGGCACCGGGGAGCTGTTTTTT. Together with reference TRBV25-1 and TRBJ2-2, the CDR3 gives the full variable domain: EADIYQTPRYLVIGTGKKITLECSQTMGHDKMYWYQQDPGMELHLIHYSYGVNSTEKGDLSSESTVSRIRTEHFPLTLESARPSHTSQYLCASSDIAGTGELFFGEGSRLTVL.

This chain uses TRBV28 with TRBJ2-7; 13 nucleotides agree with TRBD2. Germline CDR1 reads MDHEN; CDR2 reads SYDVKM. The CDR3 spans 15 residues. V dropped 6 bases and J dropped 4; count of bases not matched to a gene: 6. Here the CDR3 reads CASRPGTSGIYEQYF. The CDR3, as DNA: TGTGCCAGCAGACCGGGGACTAGCGGGATATACGAGCAGTACTTC.

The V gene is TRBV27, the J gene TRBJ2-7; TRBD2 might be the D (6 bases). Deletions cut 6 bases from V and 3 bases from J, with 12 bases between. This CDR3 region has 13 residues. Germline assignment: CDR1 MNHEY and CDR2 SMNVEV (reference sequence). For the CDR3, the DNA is TGTGCCAGCAGGGAGGGACTGCACTACGAGCAGTACTTC. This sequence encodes CASREGLHYEQYF.

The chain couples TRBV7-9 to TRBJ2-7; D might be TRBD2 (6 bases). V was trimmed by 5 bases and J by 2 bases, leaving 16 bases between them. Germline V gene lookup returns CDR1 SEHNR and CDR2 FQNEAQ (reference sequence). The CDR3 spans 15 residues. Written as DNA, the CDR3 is TGTGCCAGCAGCCCGGGACTGGCCCCACCCTACGAGCAGTACTTC. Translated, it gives CASSPGLAPPYEQYF.

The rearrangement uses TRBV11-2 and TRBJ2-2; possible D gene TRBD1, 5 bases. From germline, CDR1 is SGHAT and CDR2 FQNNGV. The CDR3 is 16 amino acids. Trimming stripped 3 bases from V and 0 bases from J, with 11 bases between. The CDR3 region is CASSFARAANTGELFF. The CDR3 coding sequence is TGTGCCAGCAGCTTTGCCAGGGCCGCGAACACCGGGGAGCTGTTTTTT.

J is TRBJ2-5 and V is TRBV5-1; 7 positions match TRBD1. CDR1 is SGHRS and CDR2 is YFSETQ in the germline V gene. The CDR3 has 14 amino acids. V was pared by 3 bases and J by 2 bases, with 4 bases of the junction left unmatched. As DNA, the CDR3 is TGCGCCAGCAGCTCACCGGGACAGCAAGAGACCCAGTACTTC. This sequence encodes CASSSPGQQETQYF. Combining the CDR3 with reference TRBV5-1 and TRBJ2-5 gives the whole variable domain KAGVTQTPRYLIKTRGQQVTLSCSPISGHRSVSWYQQTPGQGLQFLFEYFSETQRNKGNFPGRFSGRQFSNSRSEMNVSTLELGDSALYLCASSSPGQQETQYFGPGTRLLVL.

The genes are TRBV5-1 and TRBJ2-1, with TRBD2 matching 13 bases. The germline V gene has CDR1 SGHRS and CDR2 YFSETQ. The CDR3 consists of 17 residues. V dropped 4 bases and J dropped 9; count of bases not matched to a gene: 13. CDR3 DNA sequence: TGCGCCAGCAGCAGCCGGACTAGCGGGAGTAATGTCGGTGAGCAGTTCTTC. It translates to CASSSRTSGSNVGEQFF. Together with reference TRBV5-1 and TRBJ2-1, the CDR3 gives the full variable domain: KAGVTQTPRYLIKTRGQQVTLSCSPISGHRSVSWYQQTPGQGLQFLFEYFSETQRNKGNFPGRFSGRQFSNSRSEMNVSTLELGDSALYLCASSSRTSGSNVGEQFFGPGTRLTVL.

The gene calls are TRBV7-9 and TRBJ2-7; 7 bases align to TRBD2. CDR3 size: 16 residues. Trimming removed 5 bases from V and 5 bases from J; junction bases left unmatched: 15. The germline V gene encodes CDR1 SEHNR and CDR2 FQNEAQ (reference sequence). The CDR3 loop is CASSKNSGRRTHEQYF. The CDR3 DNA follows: TGTGCCAGCAGCAAAAACTCCGGGAGGAGGACCCACGAGCAGTACTTC.

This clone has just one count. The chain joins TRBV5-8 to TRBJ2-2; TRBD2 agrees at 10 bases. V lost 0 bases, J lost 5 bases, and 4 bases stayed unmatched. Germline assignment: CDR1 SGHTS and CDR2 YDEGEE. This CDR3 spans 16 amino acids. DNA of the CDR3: TGTGCCAGCAGCTTGGGACTAGCGGGCCTAACCGGGGAGCTGTTTTTT. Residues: CASSLGLAGLTGELFF.

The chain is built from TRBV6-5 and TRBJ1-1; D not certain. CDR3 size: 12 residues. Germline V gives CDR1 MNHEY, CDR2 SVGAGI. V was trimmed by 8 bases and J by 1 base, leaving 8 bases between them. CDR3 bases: TGTGCCAGCCGGGTCGGGAACACTGAAGCTTTCTTT. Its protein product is CASRVGNTEAFF.

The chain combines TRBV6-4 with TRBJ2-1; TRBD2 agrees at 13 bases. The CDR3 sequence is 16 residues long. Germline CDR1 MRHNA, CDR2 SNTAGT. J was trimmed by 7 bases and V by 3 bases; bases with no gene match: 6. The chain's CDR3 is CASSELAGGPFNEQFF. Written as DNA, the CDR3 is TGTGCCAGCAGTGAACTAGCGGGAGGGCCATTTAATGAGCAGTTCTTC.

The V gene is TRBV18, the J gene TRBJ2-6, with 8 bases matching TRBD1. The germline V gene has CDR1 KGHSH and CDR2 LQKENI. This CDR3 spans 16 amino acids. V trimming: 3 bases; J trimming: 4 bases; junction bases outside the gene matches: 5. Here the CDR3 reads CASSPLRGLGANVLTF. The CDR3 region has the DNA TGTGCCAGCTCACCGCTCAGGGGGCTCGGGGCCAACGTCCTGACTTTC.

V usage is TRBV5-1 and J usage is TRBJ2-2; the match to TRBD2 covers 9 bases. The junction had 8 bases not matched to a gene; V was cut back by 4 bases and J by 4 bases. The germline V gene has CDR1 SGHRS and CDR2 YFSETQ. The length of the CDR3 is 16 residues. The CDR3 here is CASSPGRGRGTGELFF. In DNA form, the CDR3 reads TGCGCCAGCAGCCCAGGTCGCGGGAGGGGCACCGGGGAGCTGTTTTTT.

DNA for the CDR3: TGTGCCAGCAGCCAAGTGACAGGGGGCGCCGGAAACACCATATATTTT. It translates to CASSQVTGGAGNTIYF. The rearrangement joins TRBV3-1 (or the pseudogene TRBV3-2) to TRBJ1-3, with TRBD1 matching 10 bases. Germline-derived CDR1 and CDR2 are LGHDT and YNNKEL (reference sequence). The CDR3 loop spans 16 amino acids. V lost 1 base and J lost 4; bases outside the gene matches: 4.

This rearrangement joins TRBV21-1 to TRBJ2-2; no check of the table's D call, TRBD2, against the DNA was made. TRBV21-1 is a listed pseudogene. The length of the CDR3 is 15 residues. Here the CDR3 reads CASSDTRGSGGELFF. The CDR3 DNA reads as TGTGCCAGCAGCGACACCAGAGGGAGCGGCGGGGAGCTGTTTTTT.

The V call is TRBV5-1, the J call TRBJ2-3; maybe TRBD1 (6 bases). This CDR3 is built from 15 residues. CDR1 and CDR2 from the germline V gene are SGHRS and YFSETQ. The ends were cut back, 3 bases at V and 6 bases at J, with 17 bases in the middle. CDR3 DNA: TGCGCCAGCAGCTCCGTCGGGACACCCCTGGATACGCAGTATTTT. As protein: CASSSVGTPLDTQYF. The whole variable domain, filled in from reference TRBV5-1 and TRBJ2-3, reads KAGVTQTPRYLIKTRGQQVTLSCSPISGHRSVSWYQQTPGQGLQFLFEYFSETQRNKGNFPGRFSGRQFSNSRSEMNVSTLELGDSALYLCASSSVGTPLDTQYFGPGTRLTVL.

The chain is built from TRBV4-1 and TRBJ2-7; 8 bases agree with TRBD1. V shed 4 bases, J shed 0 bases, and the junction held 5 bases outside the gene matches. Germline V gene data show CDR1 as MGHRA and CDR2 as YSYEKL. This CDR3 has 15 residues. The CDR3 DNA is TGCGCCAGCAGCCTAACCGGGACAGGCTCCTACGAGCAGTACTTC. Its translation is CASSLTGTGSYEQYF.

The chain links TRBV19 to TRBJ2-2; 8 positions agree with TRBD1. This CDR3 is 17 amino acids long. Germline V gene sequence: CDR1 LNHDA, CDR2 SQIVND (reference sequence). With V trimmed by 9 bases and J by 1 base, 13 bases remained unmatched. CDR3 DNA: TGTGCCAGCGGATCCGGGACAGGCCAGGGGAACACCGGGGAGCTGTTTTTT. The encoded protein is CASGSGTGQGNTGELFF.

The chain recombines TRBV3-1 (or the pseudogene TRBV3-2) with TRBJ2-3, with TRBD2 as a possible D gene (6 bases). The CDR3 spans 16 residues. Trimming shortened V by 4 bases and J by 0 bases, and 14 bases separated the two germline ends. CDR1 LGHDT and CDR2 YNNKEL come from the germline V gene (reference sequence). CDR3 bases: TGTGCCAGCAGCCCCGGGACTGGTATTAGCACAGATACGCAGTATTTT. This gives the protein CASSPGTGISTDTQYF.

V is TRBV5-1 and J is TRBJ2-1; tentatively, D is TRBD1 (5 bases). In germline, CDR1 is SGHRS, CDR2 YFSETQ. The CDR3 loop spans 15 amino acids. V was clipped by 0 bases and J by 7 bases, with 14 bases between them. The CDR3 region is CASSLGGPRANEQFF. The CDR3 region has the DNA TGCGCCAGCAGCTTGGGGGGCCCCCGCGCAAATGAGCAGTTCTTC.

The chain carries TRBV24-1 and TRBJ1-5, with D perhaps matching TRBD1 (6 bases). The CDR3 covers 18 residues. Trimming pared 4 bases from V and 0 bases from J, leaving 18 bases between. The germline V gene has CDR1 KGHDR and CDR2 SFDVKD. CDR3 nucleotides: TGTGCCACCAGTGAACCTTACAGGGACCCTTATAGCAATCAGCCCCAGCATTTT. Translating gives CATSEPYRDPYSNQPQHF.

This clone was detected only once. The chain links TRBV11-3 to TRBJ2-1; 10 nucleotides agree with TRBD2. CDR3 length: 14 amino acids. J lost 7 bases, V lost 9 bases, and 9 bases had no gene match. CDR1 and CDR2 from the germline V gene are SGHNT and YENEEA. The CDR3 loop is CASGAGGPLNEQFF. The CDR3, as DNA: TGTGCCAGTGGAGCGGGAGGGCCCTTAAATGAGCAGTTCTTC.